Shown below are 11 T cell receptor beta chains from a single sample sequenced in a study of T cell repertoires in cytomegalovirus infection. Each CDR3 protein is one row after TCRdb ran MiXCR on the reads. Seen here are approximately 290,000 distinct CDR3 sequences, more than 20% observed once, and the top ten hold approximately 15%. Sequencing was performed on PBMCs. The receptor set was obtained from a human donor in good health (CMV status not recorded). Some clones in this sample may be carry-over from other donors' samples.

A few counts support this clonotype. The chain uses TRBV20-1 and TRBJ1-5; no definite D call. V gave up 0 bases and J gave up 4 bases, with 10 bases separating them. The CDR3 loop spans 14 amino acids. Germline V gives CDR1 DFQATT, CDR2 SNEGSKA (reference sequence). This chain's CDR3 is CSARDSLLNQPQHF. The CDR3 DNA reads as TGCAGTGCTAGAGATTCCCTGCTTAATCAGCCCCAGCATTTT.

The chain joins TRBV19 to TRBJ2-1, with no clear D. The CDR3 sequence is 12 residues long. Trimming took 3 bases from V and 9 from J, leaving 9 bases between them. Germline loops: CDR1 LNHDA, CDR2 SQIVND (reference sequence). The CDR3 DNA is TGTGCCAGTAGTATCTTGGGATTTGAGCAGTTCTTC. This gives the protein CASSILGFEQFF.

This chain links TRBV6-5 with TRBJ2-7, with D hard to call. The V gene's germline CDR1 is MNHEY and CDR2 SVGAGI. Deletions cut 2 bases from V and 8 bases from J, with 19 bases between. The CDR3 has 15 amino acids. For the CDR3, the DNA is TGTGCCAGCAGTTACAAGGCAGGCCTAATGGGCAAGCAGTACTTC. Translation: CASSYKAGLMGKQYF.

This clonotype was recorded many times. CDR3: CASSLGQGNEQFF. The CDR3 nucleotides read TGTGCCAGCAGCTTGGGACAGGGCAATGAGCAGTTCTTC. This chain uses TRBV7-2 with TRBJ2-1; 9 bases agree with TRBD1. The CDR3 length is 13 residues. J lost 6 bases, V lost 3 bases, and 0 bases had no gene match. The germline V gene has CDR1 SGHTA and CDR2 FQGNSA.

This CDR3 is CSAPAPFGNTEAFF. The CDR3 region has the DNA TGCAGTGCCCCCGCCCCTTTCGGGAACACTGAAGCTTTCTTT. The rearrangement links TRBV20-1 to TRBJ1-1; D not certain. The CDR3 runs to 14 residues. Germline values: CDR1 DFQATT, CDR2 SNEGSKA (reference sequence). The V end lost 6 bases, the J end lost 1 base, and 15 bases lay between the germline ends.

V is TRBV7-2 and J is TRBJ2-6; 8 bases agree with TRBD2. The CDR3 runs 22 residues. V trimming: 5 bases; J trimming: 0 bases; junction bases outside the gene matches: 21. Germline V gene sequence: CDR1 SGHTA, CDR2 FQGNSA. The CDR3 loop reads CASSREVAGGLLVTSGANVLTF. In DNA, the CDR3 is TGTGCCAGCAGCCGAGAGGTCGCGGGAGGACTATTGGTTACCTCTGGGGCCAACGTCCTGACTTTC.

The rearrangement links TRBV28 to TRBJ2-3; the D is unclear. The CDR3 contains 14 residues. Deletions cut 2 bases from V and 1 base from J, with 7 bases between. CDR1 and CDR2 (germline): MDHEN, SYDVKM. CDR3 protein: CASSLISRTDTQYF. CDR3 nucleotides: TGTGCCAGCAGTTTAATTTCGCGCACAGATACGCAGTATTTT. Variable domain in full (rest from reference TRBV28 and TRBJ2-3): DVKVTQSSRYLVKRTGEKVFLECVQDMDHENMFWYRQDPGLGLRLIYFSYDVKMKEKGDIPEGYSVSREKKERFSLILESASTNQTSMYLCASSLISRTDTQYFGPGTRLTVL.

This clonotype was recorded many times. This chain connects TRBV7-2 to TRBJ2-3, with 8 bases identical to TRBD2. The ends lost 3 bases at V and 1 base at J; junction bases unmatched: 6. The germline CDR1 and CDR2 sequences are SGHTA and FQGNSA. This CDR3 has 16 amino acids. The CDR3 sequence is CASSFGSGIRTDTQYF. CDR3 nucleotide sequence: TGTGCCAGCAGCTTTGGTAGCGGGATACGCACAGATACGCAGTATTTT.

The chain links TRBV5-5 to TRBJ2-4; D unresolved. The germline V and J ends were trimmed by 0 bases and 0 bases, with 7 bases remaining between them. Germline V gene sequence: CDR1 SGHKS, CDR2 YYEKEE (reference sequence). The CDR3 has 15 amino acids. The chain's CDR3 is CASSLDGLAKNIQYF. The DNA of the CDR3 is TGTGCCAGCAGCTTGGACGGTCTAGCCAAAAACATTCAGTACTTC.

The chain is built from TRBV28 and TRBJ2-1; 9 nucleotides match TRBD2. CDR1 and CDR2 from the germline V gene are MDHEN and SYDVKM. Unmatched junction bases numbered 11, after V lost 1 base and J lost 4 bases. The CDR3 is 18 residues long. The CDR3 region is CASSLYAGGPALYNEQFF. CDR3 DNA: TGTGCCAGCAGTTTATACGCGGGGGGGCCCGCCCTTTACAATGAGCAGTTCTTC. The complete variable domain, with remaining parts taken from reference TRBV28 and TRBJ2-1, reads DVKVTQSSRYLVKRTGEKVFLECVQDMDHENMFWYRQDPGLGLRLIYFSYDVKMKEKGDIPEGYSVSREKKERFSLILESASTNQTSMYLCASSLYAGGPALYNEQFFGPGTRLTVL.

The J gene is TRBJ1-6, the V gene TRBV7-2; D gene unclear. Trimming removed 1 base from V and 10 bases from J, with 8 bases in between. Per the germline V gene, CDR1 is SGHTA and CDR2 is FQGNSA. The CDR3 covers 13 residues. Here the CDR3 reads CASSLGPISPLHF. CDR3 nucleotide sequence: TGTGCCAGCAGCTTAGGCCCGATCTCACCCCTCCACTTT.